This T cell receptor (beta chain) stems from a study of vaccination and CD4 T cells after COVID-19. Study outcomes and limitations: The great majority, 304 of 307 vaccine-specific clones, proved spike mono-reactive in convalescent patients. With convalescent patients, a median roughly 87% of reactive clones emerged solely after vaccination.

The Oncomine TCR Beta short-read assay generated sequence data from the DNA of cultured CD4+ T cells. Each CDR3 protein is one row after TCRdb ran MiXCR on the PCR reads. The repertoire consists of some 22,000 distinct CDR3 sequences, with around 70% occurring once and the leading ten covering roughly 21%. V lost 6 bases and J 6 bases, leaving 17 bases between the germline ends. CDR3 length: 13 residues. Germline V gene lookup returns CDR1 DFQATT and CDR2 SNEGSKA (reference sequence). Specified treatment: roughly ten-day PBMC culture with coronavirus spike peptide pools or control peptides (ViraFEST assay). Nucleocapsid antibody results, negative before and after vaccination, showed that healthy vaccine recipients had not previously had SARS-CoV-2 infection. Peptide pools at roughly 10 ug/ml, together with approximately 10 IU/ml IL-2, were added to cultures of approximately 1.9 million PBMCs per well.

Comments on this clonotype: The antigen is not known.

The sequence came from a human donor who received a COVID-19 vaccine. The sequencing here drew on CD4+ T cells from blood, cultured in vitro, taken after SARS-CoV-2 vaccination. This sequence joins TRBV20-1 and TRBJ1-2; a weak D match, TRBD1 (5 bases). CDR3 protein: CSAPGLLENGYTF. The DNA of the CDR3 is TGCAGTGCCCCAGGGTTGCTGGAGAATGGCTACACCTTC.